The 14 T cell receptor beta chains below come from one sample, sequenced in a study of neurological immune-mediated disorders (dated by TCRdb to about 2019). Receptor amplification or capture employed 5' RACE. TCRdb shows the sequencer as Illumina HiSeq 2500. Using fastp trimming at Q25 and MiXCR clonotype assembly, TCRdb reanalyzed the public sequencing data and kept in-frame beta chains. Rows with a matching CDR3 protein are joined into one entry that keeps the most common DNA and genes. This sample lists around 97,000 distinct CDR3 sequences; about 10% were detected once. Of the sample, about 3% is held by the ten largest clones. Interpreted using the paper, the time point label stands for: longitudinal time-point 3. The sequenced sample was PBMCs. All receptors come from a female donor with HTLV-1-associated myelopathy (HAM/TSP).

This clonotype turned up a few times. V and J are TRBV19 and TRBJ2-2; 8 bases align to TRBD1. Trimming removed 6 bases from V and 1 base from J; junction bases left unmatched: 4. Germline-derived CDR1 and CDR2 are LNHDA and SQIVND (reference sequence). The CDR3 consists of 15 residues. CDR3 DNA: TGTGCCAGTAGCCGGACAGGGAGGAACACCGGGGAGCTGTTTTTT. Protein product: CASSRTGRNTGELFF.

As to this clonotype: An end of the junction does not agree with germline; a read error may underlie this. This chain uses TRBV20-1 with TRBJ2-3, with D unresolved. Per the germline V gene, CDR1 is DFQATT and CDR2 is SNEGSKA (reference sequence). The CDR3 consists of 11 residues. The CDR3 nucleotides are TGCAGTGCTACAGGAGTAGATACGCAGTGTTTT. Translated: CSATGVDTQCF.

This clonotype appeared a few times. The chain has TRBV10-2 and TRBJ2-7; 11 nucleotides align to TRBD2. Germline V gene lookup returns CDR1 WSHSY and CDR2 SAAADI. V lost 1 base, J lost 6 bases, and 2 bases stayed unmatched. The CDR3 is 14 amino acids. The CDR3 sequence is CASSEYGLAGEQYF. As DNA, the CDR3 is TGCGCCAGCAGTGAGTACGGACTAGCGGGCGAGCAGTACTTC.

This clonotype was picked up many times. The gene calls are TRBV5-1 and TRBJ2-3; 10 bases align to TRBD2. Germline trimming cut 4 bases from V and 5 bases from J; bases unmatched to any gene: 4. Per germline, CDR1 SGHRS and CDR2 YFSETQ. This CDR3 is built from 14 residues. The CDR3 nucleotides are TGCGCCAGCAGCCTCCGGACTAGCGGAGATACGCAGTATTTT. This translates into CASSLRTSGDTQYF.

This clonotype was picked up many times. The CDR3 here is CSARSSGTEAFF. The CDR3 DNA reads TGCAGTGCTAGATCTTCCGGCACTGAAGCTTTCTTT. The V gene is TRBV20-1, the J gene TRBJ1-1, with D unclear. V was clipped by 2 bases and J by 4 bases, with 8 bases between them. Germline loops: CDR1 DFQATT, CDR2 SNEGSKA (reference sequence). The CDR3 has 12 amino acids.

This clonotype has a count of ten or more. The chain uses TRBV5-1 and TRBJ2-6; 7 positions match TRBD2. With 4 bases clipped from V and 0 bases from J, the junction kept 7 bases outside the gene matches. Per germline, CDR1 SGHRS and CDR2 YFSETQ. CDR3 length: 17 amino acids. The CDR3, as DNA: TGCGCCAGCAGCCGTATGGGAGGGGCCTCTGGGGCCAACGTCCTGACTTTC. Translating gives CASSRMGGASGANVLTF.

Details on this clonotype: This clone may be a read error of a much larger clone one base away. The chain has TRBV6-5 and TRBJ2-7; 7 bases map to TRBD1. CDR1 is MNHEY and CDR2 is SVGAGI in the germline V gene. This CDR3 comprises 14 residues. CDR3 nucleotides: TGTGCCAGCAAGGGACAGCCTCTCTCCTACGATCAGTACTTC. This codes for CASKGQPLSYDQYF.

This clonotype was seen a few times. The chain combines TRBV20-1 with TRBJ1-2; D not resolved. V lost 5 bases and J 4 bases, leaving 11 bases between the germline ends. The CDR3 has 12 amino acids. Germline CDR1 is DFQATT and CDR2 is SNEGSKA (reference sequence). CDR3 residues: CSASSIAYGYTF. The CDR3 nucleotides are TGCAGTGCTTCATCCATCGCCTATGGCTACACCTTC.

In this sample, this clonotype turned up many times. V gene TRBV5-1 combines with J gene TRBJ2-5, with D perhaps matching TRBD2 (7 bases). Germline V lookup: CDR1 SGHRS, CDR2 YFSETQ. V lost 5 bases, J lost 6 bases, and 11 bases lay in between. The CDR3 extends over 12 amino acids. In DNA form, the CDR3 reads TGCGCCAGCAGTTACGGGGGGCAGACCCAGTACTTC. Its translation: CASSYGGQTQYF.

This clonotype has ten or more counts. V is TRBV5-1 and J is TRBJ2-1; 8 bases fit TRBD2. Germline V CDR1 and CDR2: SGHRS, YFSETQ. The length of the CDR3 is 16 residues. V gave up 3 bases and J gave up 6 bases; unmatched junction bases: 11. CDR3 region: CASSWADGTRVNEQFF. The CDR3 DNA reads TGCGCCAGCAGCTGGGCAGACGGGACTAGGGTCAATGAGCAGTTCTTC.

In its sample, this clonotype was seen many times. The chain carries TRBV5-1 and TRBJ2-6; 7 bases are a match to TRBD1. The CDR3 totals 21 residues. J was trimmed by 0 bases and V by 0 bases; bases with no gene match: 15. Germline CDR1 SGHRS, CDR2 YFSETQ. The CDR3 nucleotides read TGCGCCAGCAGCTTGGCCCCTAACTTTCCGGGACAGATCTCTGGGGCCAACGTCCTGACTTTC. This translates into CASSLAPNFPGQISGANVLTF.

This clonotype was recorded many times. The rearrangement uses TRBV9 and TRBJ1-1; D remains unclear. Per germline, CDR1 SGDLS and CDR2 YYNGEE. Trimming took off 0 bases at V and 0 bases at J, with 6 bases between the two ends. The CDR3 covers 14 residues. The CDR3 sequence: CASSVGPVNTEAFF. CDR3 DNA sequence: TGTGCCAGCAGCGTAGGGCCGGTGAACACTGAAGCTTTCTTT.

This clonotype showed up many times. V is TRBV5-5 and J is TRBJ1-6; 9 nucleotides line up with TRBD1. CDR3 size: 14 residues. Germline values: CDR1 SGHKS, CDR2 YYEKEE (reference sequence). Trimming took 1 base from V and 10 from J; bases not matched to a gene: 3. The CDR3 DNA reads as TGTGCCAGCAGCTTGACGACAGGGGGATCACCCCTCCACTTT. Protein: CASSLTTGGSPLHF.

This clonotype came up many times. The chain joins TRBV9 to TRBJ1-2; weak D call: TRBD1 (6 bases). Germline CDR1 is SGDLS and CDR2 is YYNGEE. CDR3 length equals 15 residues. Trimming left V 3 bases short and J 6 bases short, with 18 bases between. CDR3 protein: CASSGPYRVDDGYTF. CDR3 nucleotide sequence: TGTGCCAGCAGCGGACCTTACAGGGTTGACGATGGCTACACCTTC.